Below are 20 T cell receptor beta chains sequenced from a single sample in a study of cytomegalovirus exposure and HLA in healthy donors. The PCR ran on 60 Vbeta and 13 Jbeta primers. The assay was immunoSEQ multiplex PCR, and TCRdb's table has in-frame clones only and misses some. The sample records roughly 97,000 clones, about three quarters being singletons. The specimen was PBMCs. Receptors were obtained from a man between 40 and 49 years old in good health and CMV-seronegative.

This clone was seen a single time. The chain recombines TRBV6-5 with TRBJ1-1; a possible D gene is TRBD1 (6 bases). The CDR3 runs to 14 residues. The V end was cut by 2 bases, the J end by 4 bases, with 11 bases between. Germline V gives CDR1 MNHEY, CDR2 SVGAGI. The CDR3 sequence: CASSYMGARTEAFF. The CDR3 nucleotides are TGTGCCAGCAGTTACATGGGGGCGCGCACTGAAGCTTTCTTT.

The chain combines TRBV29-1 with TRBJ1-6; D might be TRBD1 (5 bases). Germline V gives CDR1 SQVTM, CDR2 ANQGSEA. The ends were cut back, 7 bases at V and 9 bases at J, with 13 bases in the middle. There are 12 residues in the CDR3. The CDR3 DNA follows: TGCAGCGCCGGGACTGAGGGTTCACCCCTCCACTTT. This encodes CSAGTEGSPLHF.

V usage is TRBV13 and J usage is TRBJ2-3; 8 bases line up with TRBD2. Germline V lookup: CDR1 PRHDT, CDR2 FYEKMQ (reference sequence). This CDR3 region has 15 residues. V trimming: 5 bases; J trimming: 5 bases; junction bases outside the gene matches: 9. CDR3 in DNA: TGTGCCAGCAGCATCAAGACTAGCGAGCGAGATACGCAGTATTTT. Translated: CASSIKTSERDTQYF.

This chain links TRBV18 with TRBJ2-3; D is perhaps TRBD2 (5 bases). V was clipped by 6 bases and J by 0 bases, with 10 bases between them. Germline V gene lookup returns CDR1 KGHSH and CDR2 LQKENI. This CDR3 region has 14 residues. The CDR3 bases are TGTGCCAGCTCGCGGGTAACTAGCACAGATACGCAGTATTTT. Its protein is CASSRVTSTDTQYF.

This chain joins TRBV28 and TRBJ2-5, with D perhaps TRBD1 (7 bases). CDR1 is MDHEN, CDR2 SYDVKM, per germline. Trimming removed 2 bases from V and 5 bases from J, with 12 bases in between. The length of the CDR3 is 14 residues. Written as DNA, the CDR3 is TGTGCCAGCAGTTTAGGAGGGGGCGGGGAGACCCAGTACTTC. It specifies CASSLGGGGETQYF.

V is TRBV6-4 and J is TRBJ2-7, with TRBD2 matching 12 bases. The V segment lost 6 bases and the J segment 1 base; nucleotides outside the gene matches: 16. Germline CDR1 is MRHNA and CDR2 is SNTAGT. This CDR3 comprises 19 residues. The CDR3 sequence is CASSPRLAGASQISYEQYF. CDR3 nucleotide sequence: TGTGCCAGCAGCCCTAGACTAGCGGGGGCCTCACAGATATCCTACGAGCAGTACTTC.

The genes are TRBV11-2 and TRBJ2-7; 13 positions agree with TRBD2. Looked up from germline, CDR1 is SGHAT and CDR2 is FQNNGV. The CDR3 consists of 15 residues. V was clipped by 4 bases and J by 6 bases; unmatched bases: 6. The CDR3 spells CASSSRTSGGLEQYF. DNA of the CDR3: TGTGCCAGCAGCTCCCGGACTAGCGGGGGTCTCGAGCAGTACTTC.

The chain uses TRBV13 and TRBJ2-1; possible D gene TRBD2, 6 bases. Per germline, CDR1 PRHDT and CDR2 FYEKMQ (reference sequence). CDR3 length equals 14 residues. The V and J ends lost 5 bases and 9 bases respectively, with 17 bases between them. CDR3 in amino acids: CASSLRGSKPEQFF. In DNA, the CDR3 is TGTGCCAGCAGCCTTCGGGGGAGCAAACCTGAGCAGTTCTTC. Looking up the rest from reference TRBV13 and TRBJ2-1 gives the full variable domain: AAGVIQSPRHLIKEKRETATLKCYPIPRHDTVYWYQQGPGQDPQFLISFYEKMQSDKGSIPDRFSAQQFSDYHSELNMSSLELGDSALYFCASSLRGSKPEQFFGPGTRLTVL.

This clone was detected a few times. The chain recombines TRBV5-8 with TRBJ1-4, with 9 bases lining up with TRBD1. V lost 7 bases and J lost 6; bases outside the gene matches: 4. In germline, CDR1 is SGHTS, CDR2 YDEGEE. This CDR3 region has 13 residues. Written as DNA, the CDR3 is TGTGCCAGCTTCCGGGACAGGGATGAAAAACTGTTTTTT. Its translation is CASFRDRDEKLFF.

The chain employs TRBV7-2 and TRBJ1-2, with 9 positions matching TRBD1. With 6 bases clipped from V and 8 bases from J, the junction kept 7 bases outside the gene matches. This CDR3 has 13 amino acids. Germline values: CDR1 SGHTA, CDR2 FQGNSA. The CDR3 region is CASRIDRGGGYTF. The CDR3 nucleotides read TGTGCCAGCAGGATCGACAGGGGGGGCGGCTACACCTTC. Complete variable domain (other parts from reference TRBV7-2 and TRBJ1-2): GAGVSQSPSNKVTEKGKDVELRCDPISGHTALYWYRQSLGQGLEFLIYFQGNSAPDKSGLPSDRFSAERTGGSVSTLTIQRTQQEDSAVYLCASRIDRGGGYTFGSGTRLTVV.

The chain recombines TRBV10-3 with TRBJ1-6, with TRBD1 matching 7 bases. Trimming took 0 bases from V and 6 from J; bases not matched to a gene: 2. The length of the CDR3 is 15 residues. CDR1 and CDR2 from the germline V gene are ENHRY and SYGVKD. The CDR3 reads CAISESRQGNSPLHF. The CDR3 bases are TGTGCCATCAGTGAGTCTCGACAGGGTAATTCACCCCTCCACTTT.

The chain has TRBV4-3 and TRBJ1-2, with D perhaps matching TRBD1 (5 bases). V lost 0 bases, J lost 2 bases, and 10 bases lay in between. CDR1 LGHNA and CDR2 YSLEER come from the germline V gene. The CDR3 runs 15 residues. The CDR3 nucleotides are TGCGCCAGCAGCCAAGAGTGGGGGGAGAACTATGGCTACACCTTC. Translation gives CASSQEWGENYGYTF.

The chain has TRBV27 and TRBJ1-2; D uncertain. The CDR3 has 13 residues. Germline V gene sequence: CDR1 MNHEY, CDR2 SMNVEV (reference sequence). V was trimmed by 10 bases and J by 4 bases, leaving 16 bases between them. CDR3: CATLSGEAYGYTF. The CDR3 region has the DNA TGTGCCACCCTCTCCGGGGAGGCCTATGGCTACACCTTC.

This clone was seen a handful of times. The CDR3 region has the DNA TGTGCCAGCAGTCCGGGACAGGTTCTCGGGGAGCTGTTTTTT. Translation: CASSPGQVLGELFF. The chain has TRBV27 and TRBJ2-2; 8 nucleotides line up with TRBD1. The CDR3 loop spans 14 amino acids. The germline CDR1 and CDR2 sequences are MNHEY and SMNVEV (reference sequence). V shed 5 bases and J 7 bases; nucleotides not matched to a gene: 6.

This chain uses TRBV2 with TRBJ1-3; maybe TRBD1 (5 bases). CDR1 and CDR2 (germline): SNHLY, FYNNEI. The CDR3 has 13 residues. V was cut by 9 bases and J by 1 base, with 10 bases left in between. CDR3 sequence (DNA): TGTGCCAGATCGACAGCGTCTGGAAACACCATATATTTT. Translating gives CARSTASGNTIYF.

Sample share makes this clone medium-sized. The CDR3 reads CASRTIQQPQHF. CDR3 in DNA: TGTGCCAGCAGGACAATACAACAGCCCCAGCATTTT. The rearrangement joins TRBV6-1 to TRBJ1-5; D gene ambiguous. Germline V gene lookup returns CDR1 MNHNS and CDR2 SASEGT. The CDR3 runs 12 residues. Deletions cut 6 bases from V and 7 bases from J, with 10 bases between.

The J gene is TRBJ1-5, the V gene TRBV7-9, with 7 bases fitting TRBD1. The germline V gene encodes CDR1 SEHNR and CDR2 FQNEAQ (reference sequence). The CDR3 is made up of 16 amino acids. The J segment lost 9 bases and the V segment lost 5 bases, leaving 16 bases of the junction unmatched. CDR3 DNA: TGTGCCAGCAGCGGGGAAGACAGGGTTGGAGATCTGCCCCAGCATTTT. Its protein is CASSGEDRVGDLPQHF.

The chain employs TRBV30 and TRBJ1-2; no reliable D call. Trimming cost V 0 bases and J 10 bases, with 12 bases left between them. Per the germline V gene, CDR1 is GTSNPN and CDR2 is SVGIG (reference sequence). The CDR3 has 12 residues. The CDR3 sequence is CAWSVYGIIYTF. The CDR3 bases are TGTGCCTGGAGTGTATACGGGATCATCTACACCTTC.

This clone was observed a single time. This chain joins TRBV2 and TRBJ1-3, with TRBD1 as a possible D gene (6 bases). This CDR3 comprises 15 residues. Germline values: CDR1 SNHLY, CDR2 FYNNEI. V was clipped by 4 bases and J by 4 bases, with 14 bases between them. For the CDR3, the DNA is TGTGCCAGCAGTGGCAACACAGGGAACGGAAACACCATATATTTT. As protein: CASSGNTGNGNTIYF.

The rearrangement joins TRBV4-2 to TRBJ2-7; 9 bases line up with TRBD1. The CDR3 length is 15 residues. Germline V lookup: CDR1 LGHNA, CDR2 YNFKEQ. Trimming cost V 3 bases and J 2 bases; bases outside gene matches: 5. The DNA for the CDR3 is TGTGCCAGCAGCCAGGTGGGGACAGGGACCTACGAGCAGTACTTC. This sequence encodes CASSQVGTGTYEQYF.